This T cell receptor beta chain was documented in a study of PD-1 blockade in classical Hodgkin lymphoma. Note on this clone: Antigen: not known.

Findings and caveats of the study: Diversity similar to that of newly diagnosed patients was seen at baseline in complete responders. Nivolumab initiated under 1 year post-ASCT led to patient exclusion.

Brentuximab vedotin exposure varied among the patients, all of whom had relapsed after autologous stem cell transplantation. Magnetic depletion of non-target cells from thawed PBMCs yielded purified CD8+ T cells. Only in-frame clones appear in the TCRdb table, and some are missing; sequencing was by immunoSEQ multiplex PCR. The sample contains 12,000 or so clones, 84% of which appear only once. The sample in question was CD8+ T cells from blood, obtained at baseline. This TCR derives from a human donor with classical Hodgkin lymphoma.

The DNA for the CDR3 is TGTGCTAGTGGCCAACCCTGGCGGGGTCTCTACGAGCAGTACTTC. Amino acid sequence: CASGQPWRGLYEQYF. The chain joins TRBV12-5 to TRBJ2-7; D may be TRBD2 (6 bases). The CDR3 is 15 amino acids. The germline V gene encodes CDR1 LGHNT and CDR2 FRNRAP. Trimming left V 6 bases short and J 3 bases short, with 18 bases between. Complete variable domain (other parts from reference TRBV12-5 and TRBJ2-7): DARVTQTPRHKVTEMGQEVTMRCQPILGHNTVFWYRQTMMQGLELLAYFRNRAPLDDSGMPKDRFSAEMPDATLATLKIQPSEPRDSAVYFCASGQPWRGLYEQYFGPGTRLTVT.